Listed here are 20 T cell receptor beta chains from one sample, sequenced in a study of CD8+ T cells in alopecia areata. The authors extracted RNA and reverse transcribed it into cDNA as the sequencing template. Sequenced by immunoSEQ multiplex PCR; TCRdb stores in-frame clones only, minus some. Found here are approximately 63,000 clones, approximately 60% of them singletons; the top ten hold roughly 18%. The source material was CD8+ T cells sorted from blood, sampled at week 0. These receptors were obtained from a human donor with alopecia areata.

The chain is built from TRBV13 and TRBJ2-7; 12 bases match TRBD2. After removal of 3 bases from V and 5 bases from J, the junction contained 8 bases not matched to a gene. This CDR3 contains 16 residues. Germline CDR1 and CDR2: PRHDT and FYEKMQ (reference sequence). CDR3 in amino acids: CASSFSSSGRANEQYF. The CDR3 DNA follows: TGTGCCAGCAGCTTCTCCTCTAGCGGGAGGGCCAACGAGCAGTACTTC.

The chain links TRBV11-2 to TRBJ2-7; perhaps TRBD2 as D (5 bases). Deletions cut 6 bases from V and 4 bases from J, with 19 bases between. The germline V gene has CDR1 SGHAT and CDR2 FQNNGV. The CDR3 runs 15 residues. CDR3 in DNA: TGTGCCAGCAGTGAGTTTGGCGGGCCCGATTACGAGCAGTACTTC. Protein sequence: CASSEFGGPDYEQYF.

J is TRBJ2-3 and V is TRBV7-2; the match to TRBD2 covers 11 bases. This CDR3 has 19 residues. Unmatched junction bases numbered 14, after V lost 6 bases and J lost 0 bases. Germline loops: CDR1 SGHTA, CDR2 FQGNSA. CDR3 residues: CASSMIPGLAEYSTDTQYF. CDR3 DNA sequence: TGTGCCAGCAGTATGATTCCGGGACTAGCGGAATATAGCACAGATACGCAGTATTTT.

The gene calls are TRBV7-9 and TRBJ2-7, with D maybe TRBD2 (5 bases). The CDR3 is 16 residues long. Germline CDR1 and CDR2: SEHNR and FQNEAQ (reference sequence). V was trimmed by 7 bases and J by 3 bases, leaving 22 bases between them. The CDR3 sequence is CASTTIMHEGVYEQYF. The CDR3 region has the DNA TGTGCCAGCACAACTATCATGCATGAGGGAGTCTACGAGCAGTACTTC.

CDR3 residues: CASSQGYSPFNEQFF. The CDR3 DNA follows: TGTGCCAGCAGCCAAGGATATAGTCCGTTCAATGAGCAGTTCTTC. This sequence joins TRBV4-2 and TRBJ2-1; D gene ambiguous. This CDR3 spans 15 amino acids. Germline V gives CDR1 LGHNA, CDR2 YNFKEQ. V lost 1 base and J 6 bases, leaving 13 bases between the germline ends.

The CDR3 nucleotides read TGCGCCAGCACCCGGGAGGGAACCTACGAGCAGTACTTC. Its protein is CASTREGTYEQYF. The chain has TRBV5-1 and TRBJ2-7; 8 bases map to TRBD2. This CDR3 is 13 amino acids long. Unmatched junction bases numbered 4, after V lost 6 bases and J lost 2 bases. Germline loops: CDR1 SGHRS, CDR2 YFSETQ.

This rearrangement joins TRBV19 to TRBJ1-2; D remains ambiguous. CDR1 and CDR2 (germline): LNHDA, SQIVND (reference sequence). V lost 10 bases, J lost 2 bases, and 14 bases lay in between. The CDR3 has 13 amino acids. CDR3 coding DNA: TGTGCCACCCAGGACGGCTTAAACTATGGCTACACCTTC. Translated, it gives CATQDGLNYGYTF. Full variable domain (outside the CDR3, taken from reference TRBV19 and TRBJ1-2): DGGITQSPKYLFRKEGQNVTLSCEQNLNHDAMYWYRQDPGQGLRLIYYSQIVNDFQKGDIAEGYSVSREKKESFPLTVTSAQKNPTAFYLCATQDGLNYGYTFGSGTRLTVV.

This chain joins TRBV28 and TRBJ2-5; 7 bases fit TRBD1. V shed 9 bases, J shed 3 bases, and the junction held 10 bases outside the gene matches. The CDR3 length is 14 residues. Germline V gene data show CDR1 as MDHEN and CDR2 as SYDVKM. The CDR3 sequence is CASGSLGTEETQYF. Here the CDR3 DNA reads TGTGCCAGTGGGTCACTTGGGACAGAAGAGACCCAGTACTTC.

The J gene is TRBJ2-1, the V gene TRBV5-1, with D unclear. The CDR3 consists of 16 residues. Per germline, CDR1 SGHRS and CDR2 YFSETQ. Trimming removed 3 bases at V and 9 bases at J, with 22 bases between. CDR3 in amino acids: CASSSRGELLTGEQFF. CDR3 nucleotide sequence: TGCGCCAGCAGCTCCAGAGGAGAACTCCTTACCGGTGAGCAGTTCTTC.

The V and J genes are TRBV13 and TRBJ1-5; no firm D call. The CDR3 spans 15 residues. Trimming took 2 bases from V and 7 from J, leaving 15 bases between them. Germline loops: CDR1 PRHDT, CDR2 FYEKMQ (reference sequence). DNA of the CDR3: TGTGCCAGCAGCTTACGGTCGTCAGGTACCCAGCCCCAGCATTTT. Translated, it gives CASSLRSSGTQPQHF.

The V call is TRBV7-3, the J call TRBJ2-3; D might be TRBD1 or TRBD2, each matching 5 bases. Germline V CDR1 and CDR2: SGHTA, FQGTGA. The V end lost 3 bases, the J end lost 2 bases, and 12 bases lay between the germline ends. The CDR3 consists of 15 residues. CDR3 sequence reads: CASSLGDSHTDTQYF. The CDR3 nucleotides read TGTGCCAGCAGCTTGGGAGACAGCCACACAGATACGCAGTATTTT.

The chain recombines TRBV7-8 with TRBJ2-2; 9 bases match TRBD2. V was clipped by 7 bases and J by 0 bases; unmatched bases: 9. The germline CDR1 and CDR2 sequences are SGHVS and FQNEAQ. The CDR3 is made up of 17 amino acids. For the CDR3, the DNA is TGTGCCAGCATCGCTGTGCTAGCGGGATCGAACACCGGGGAGCTGTTTTTT. Protein sequence: CASIAVLAGSNTGELFF. Drawing the rest from reference TRBV7-8 and TRBJ2-2, the complete variable domain is GAGVSQSPRYKVAKRGQDVALRCDPISGHVSLFWYQQALGQGPEFLTYFQNEAQLDKSGLPSDRFFAERPEGSVSTLKIQRTQQEDSAVYLCASIAVLAGSNTGELFFGEGSRLTVL.

The gene calls are TRBV7-9 and TRBJ1-1, with D unclear. Trimming shortened V by 8 bases and J by 8 bases, and 15 bases separated the two germline ends. Per the germline V gene, CDR1 is SEHNR and CDR2 is FQNEAQ (reference sequence). The CDR3 runs to 12 residues. This chain's CDR3 is CASQLGREEAFF. CDR3 coding DNA: TGTGCCAGCCAGCTCGGGCGAGAGGAAGCTTTCTTT.

This chain uses TRBV6-4 with TRBJ2-5; 9 nucleotides align to TRBD1. From germline, CDR1 is MRHNA and CDR2 SNTAGT. The ends lost 2 bases at V and 4 bases at J; junction bases unmatched: 5. The CDR3 is 15 amino acids. The CDR3 DNA follows: TGTGCCAGCAGTGACCAGGCGGGACAGGGAGAGACCCAGTACTTC. This gives the protein CASSDQAGQGETQYF.

The V and J genes are TRBV30 and TRBJ2-7; 8 bases match TRBD1. V was clipped by 5 bases and J by 3 bases; unmatched bases: 3. The germline V gene encodes CDR1 GTSNPN and CDR2 SVGIG (reference sequence). The CDR3 runs to 12 residues. The CDR3 coding sequence is TGTGCCTGGGGAGGGACAGGCTACGAGCAGTACTTC. This translates into CAWGGTGYEQYF.

CDR3 nucleotides: TGCAGCGTCCCGGGGACGCCTATGAACACTGAAGCTTTCTTT. It translates to CSVPGTPMNTEAFF. This sequence joins TRBV29-1 and TRBJ1-1; TRBD1 might be the D (5 bases). The CDR3 contains 14 residues. Trimming shortened V by 6 bases and J by 0 bases, and 14 bases separated the two germline ends. Germline CDR1 reads SQVTM; CDR2 reads ANQGSEA.

The gene calls are TRBV7-2 and TRBJ2-3; D not certain. The ends were cut back, 6 bases at V and 0 bases at J, with 16 bases in the middle. The length of the CDR3 is 16 residues. Germline values: CDR1 SGHTA, CDR2 FQGNSA. The CDR3 sequence: CASSIEAYSSTDTQYF. The CDR3 bases are TGTGCCAGCAGTATAGAGGCCTACTCAAGCACAGATACGCAGTATTTT.

This clone came up once. The chain joins TRBV4-3 to TRBJ1-3; D is unresolved. The CDR3 is 17 amino acids. CDR1 is LGHNA and CDR2 is YSLEER in the germline V gene. Trimming took 0 bases from V and 4 from J, leaving 16 bases between them. CDR3 DNA: TGCGCCAGCAGCCAAGATCTTCGTGGGTCCCAAGGAAACACCATATATTTT. Protein sequence: CASSQDLRGSQGNTIYF.

The CDR3 is CASANRTGELFF. DNA for the CDR3: TGTGCCAGCGCGAACCGCACCGGGGAGCTGTTTTTT. The rearrangement uses TRBV6-5 and TRBJ2-2; no reliable D call. Germline V gives CDR1 MNHEY, CDR2 SVGAGI. The CDR3 loop spans 12 amino acids. The germline V and J ends were trimmed by 8 bases and 4 bases, with 8 bases remaining between them.

This chain connects TRBV9 to TRBJ1-1; perhaps TRBD1 as D (6 bases). The germline V gene encodes CDR1 SGDLS and CDR2 YYNGEE. This CDR3 has 17 residues. V was pared by 3 bases and J by 3 bases, with 21 bases between. The CDR3 sequence: CASSAHSTGTRDTEAFF. The CDR3 coding sequence is TGTGCCAGCAGCGCCCACTCTACCGGGACAAGAGACACTGAAGCTTTCTTT.